This TCR beta chain was observed in a study of long-term antiretroviral therapy in people with HIV (dated by TCRdb to between 2021 and 2024). Regarding the study in general: The earliest samples were collected approximately a decade before the 2015 WHO recommendation for immediate ART, a period when ART was typically delayed until CD4 counts fell. No cross-contamination during QIAcube processing turned up in test extractions that ran a monoclonal T-cell line alongside more than 30 polyclonal samples. Among the approximately 30 participants with HIV, fewer than twelve were female. A total of fewer than 250 cryopreserved PBMC samples came from 25 to 35 adults with confirmed HIV infection and were collected serially over a mean of approximately 6 years (range 1-12). This retrospective serial study examined whether starting ART and sustained HIV suppression were associated with changes in the composition and diversity of the TRB repertoire in peripheral blood. What the work shows at the level of the full study, not this receptor alone: A significant increase in TRB diversity was found to be associated with ART initiation, although TRB diversity was observed to remain significantly below that of transplant donor controls even after long-term ART. Inferences about post-ART repertoire changes are limited because no data were available on ART adherence, viral resistance or therapy changes. Samples dated from the mid-2000s to the late 2010s, and the ART regimens used may be less effective than current ones. At every time point, the repertoire was dominated by expanded TRB clones first identified before ART initiation, although this dominance fluctuated and, in many PLHIV, declined after ART. HIV repertoires had narrower CDR3 length ranges than controls, and the network structure suggested an antigen-experienced repertoire that shifted only slightly toward naive after ART. Unsorted PBMC were profiled instead of sorted CD4+ and CD8+ T cells because pre-ART samples had limited cell numbers. Because PBMC availability was limited, only the TCR beta chain was sequenced, with no alpha chain pairing.

The immunoSEQ hsTCRB v3.0 assay was used at survey level resolution to sequence the TRB variable region. The targeted TRB sequencing depth was roughly 40,000-50,000 T-cell genomes per sample. An Illumina MiSeq with a v3 150-cycle kit was used to sequence the pooled TRB libraries. Concerning the study's data processing: Analysis of repertoires was carried out in R inside a reproducible Nextflow workflow spanning QC, data transformation and analysis. LymphoSeq2, an R package for exploring AIRR-Seq data, was used to implement custom analyses. A handful of samples that produced fewer than 5000 total TRB sequences were removed, so fewer than 200 HIV repertoires were analyzed. Among the roughly 200 retained HIV repertoires, about 57 were collected before ART initiation and approximately 130 after ART initiation. Each repertoire was downsampled to 5000 TRB nucleotide sequences, and summary statistics were averaged across 100 downsampling iterations. Only TRB sequences with CDR3 regions of at least seven amino acids were retained for analysis. A Shannon entropy-derived clonality score and the Gini coefficient were used to measure diversity. In the repertoire networks, any two of the top 5000 CDR3 amino acid sequences were connected whenever the two sequences differed by an edit distance of one. GLIPH2 predicted antigen specificity groups and MHC restriction for TRB CDR3 amino acid sequences. Known CMV, EBV, HIV or tissue antigen associations were flagged by matching CDR3 amino acid sequences against VDJdb and McPAS-TCR. Pre-ART, post-ART and control groups were compared with Wilcoxon signed-rank tests and Holm-Bonferroni correction. TCRdb carries this immuneACCESS record with in-frame sequences only. Its versions omit some clonotypes, under half of them owing to an unresolved V gene in the studies checked, with the rest unexplained. V and J calls and clone size follow that table, whereas D and trimming were derived from the DNA. This sample is represented by around 26,000 clones; about 80% of them were singletons. Of the sample, 11% is held by the ten largest clones.

To be included, a participant needed at least one PBMC sample from before ART initiation plus at least two post-ART samples. Treatment was received in the United States of America by all participants with HIV. Before DNA extraction, cryopreserved samples containing 1-10 million PBMC were thawed and washed. At the time of the earliest PBMC sample for each participant with HIV, ages ranged from roughly 23 to 60 years. Per participant, PBMC samples came from 1-4 timepoints prior to ART initiation and 2-8 timepoints following ART initiation, for a median of 7 samples. For every participant, serial HIV viral load, CD4+ T-cell count, ART history and demographic data were obtained. Genomic DNA was extracted from unsorted PBMC with a Qiagen kit on a QIAcube, processed in batches of 12 samples. For this clone: This clone's antigen is unknown. Within one base of it there is no much larger clone, and no base qualities were kept.

From the germline V gene (reference sequence), CDR1 is MNHEY and CDR2 is SMNVEV. At the junction V is shortened by 7 bases and J by 2 bases, with 23 bases in between. From cysteine to phenylalanine, the CDR3 is 17 amino acids long. The only DNA kept is the CDR3, 51 bases in frame from the first base. This TCR came from a woman aged 40 to 50 with HIV. The sample consisted of unsorted PBMCs, taken 1.1 years before starting antiretroviral therapy. The sequence links TRBV27 to TRBJ1-2; possibly the D gene is TRBD1, per 6 matching bases. The CDR3 protein sequence reads: CASTLRGGRQANYGYTF. The sequenced DNA: TGTGCCAGCACCTTAAGGGGGGGTCGCCAGGCAAACTATGGCTACACCTTC.